Below, 32 T cell receptor beta chains from the same sample are listed, as sequenced in a study of beta chain features in type 1 diabetes. Reverse transcribing all isolated RNA meant expressed TCRB transcripts were sequenced. Sequenced by immunoSEQ multiplex PCR; TCRdb stores in-frame clones only, minus some. The sample shows about 930,000 clones, 15% to 20% of them seen only once. The sequenced sample was naive CD4+ T cells from blood. These receptors originate from a woman aged 18-29 years in good health.

The chain carries TRBV9 and TRBJ1-3, with D possibly matching TRBD1 (5 bases). CDR3 size: 15 residues. From germline, CDR1 is SGDLS and CDR2 YYNGEE. Trimming cost V 4 bases and J 7 bases, with 18 bases left between them. CDR3 amino acids: CASSPRGDLVNTIYF. The CDR3 DNA is TGTGCCAGCAGCCCCCGGGGGGATCTTGTTAACACCATATATTTT.

As regards this clone: Compared with germline, one end of the junction differs, possibly owing to a read error. The gene calls are TRBV7-7 and TRBJ2-3, with D possibly being TRBD2 (6 bases). The germline V gene encodes CDR1 SSHAT and CDR2 FNYEAQ (reference sequence). This CDR3 spans 14 amino acids. For the CDR3, the DNA is TGTGCTAGCAGCCCACGCCGGGGGACAGATACGCAGTATTTT. Its translation: CASSPRRGTDTQYF.

J is TRBJ2-7 and V is TRBV7-8; 10 nucleotides match TRBD2. V was pared by 0 bases and J by 3 bases, with 5 bases of the junction left unmatched. The CDR3 has 16 amino acids. CDR1 is SGHVS, CDR2 FQNEAQ, per germline. The CDR3 nucleotides read TGTGCCAGCAGCTTAGCGACTAGCGGGTTCTACTACGAGCAGTACTTC. This codes for CASSLATSGFYYEQYF.

The V gene is TRBV28, the J gene TRBJ2-7; D is unresolved. CDR1 and CDR2 from the germline V gene are MDHEN and SYDVKM. The CDR3 spans 14 residues. V was pared by 6 bases and J by 0 bases, with 12 bases between. CDR3 amino acids: CASRPHSRSYEQYF. CDR3 DNA: TGTGCCAGCAGGCCTCACTCCCGCTCCTACGAGCAGTACTTC.

The rearrangement joins TRBV6-5 to TRBJ2-1; TRBD2 matches at 11 bases. The CDR3 totals 13 residues. The J segment lost 8 bases and the V segment lost 6 bases, leaving 3 bases of the junction unmatched. CDR1 is MNHEY and CDR2 is SVGAGI in the germline V gene. The CDR3 is CASRLAGVDEQFF. The CDR3 DNA reads TGTGCCAGCAGACTAGCGGGAGTGGATGAGCAGTTCTTC.

Remarks on this clone: Other DNA variants within this sample encode the same CDR3. V usage is TRBV19 and J usage is TRBJ2-3, with a tentative D call TRBD2 (6 bases). V dropped 4 bases and J dropped 3 bases, with 8 bases sitting between them. Germline V gene data show CDR1 as LNHDA and CDR2 as SQIVND (reference sequence). CDR3 length equals 13 residues. The CDR3 coding sequence is TGTGCCAGTAGTAATGCGGGGACAGATACGCAGTATTTT. It specifies CASSNAGTDTQYF.

V gene TRBV29-1 combines with J gene TRBJ2-5; D uncertain. The DNA matches TRBJ2-7 better at its end, which makes the J call doubtful. The CDR3 has 12 amino acids. Germline CDR1 is SQVTM and CDR2 is ANQGSEA. Here the CDR3 reads CSVCLDGVEQYF. In nucleotides, the CDR3 is TGCAGCGTTTGCCTAGATGGCGTCGAGCAGTACTTC.

In nucleotides, the CDR3 is TGTGCCAGCAGCCCCCGGGTATCCTACAATGAGCAGTTCTTC. This translates into CASSPRVSYNEQFF. The V call is TRBV7-6, the J call TRBJ2-1, with D hard to call. Germline V gene sequence: CDR1 SGHVS, CDR2 FNYEAQ. CDR3 length: 14 amino acids. V shed 5 bases and J shed 1 base, with 9 bases lying between them.

The chain is built from TRBV7-6 and TRBJ1-5; perhaps TRBD1 as D (6 bases). CDR1 is SGHVS, CDR2 FNYEAQ, per germline. CDR3 size: 14 residues. V dropped 5 bases and J dropped 7 bases, with 15 bases sitting between them. This chain's CDR3 is CASSLGQGYQPQHF. In nucleotides, the CDR3 is TGTGCCAGCAGCCTAGGGCAGGGGTACCAGCCCCAGCATTTT.

V is TRBV25-1 and J is TRBJ2-1; a weak D match, TRBD2 (5 bases). Germline lookup yields CDR1 MGHDK and CDR2 SYGVNS. This CDR3 has 13 amino acids. V lost 7 bases and J lost 7, with 14 bases in between. This chain's CDR3 is CASKLGGGNEQFF. CDR3 DNA sequence: TGTGCCAGCAAACTAGGAGGCGGGAATGAGCAGTTCTTC.

This clone was picked up one time. The likely explanation is a read error, given a far larger clone one base away. The chain joins TRBV7-2 to TRBJ2-6; D ambiguous. This CDR3 comprises 12 residues. V lost 8 bases and J lost 0, with 2 bases in between. Per the germline V gene, CDR1 is SGHTA and CDR2 is FQGNSA. CDR3 sequence: CASGSGANVLTF. CDR3 nucleotides: TGTGCCAGCGGCTCTGGGGCCAACGTCCTGACTTTC.

This clone came up a few times. The same CDR3 can be traced to other DNA sequences in this sample. The chain carries TRBV20-1 and TRBJ2-3, with D uncertain. Between the trimmed V and J ends, which lost 2 bases and 2 bases, there was a span of 2 bases. Germline-derived CDR1 and CDR2 are DFQATT and SNEGSKA (reference sequence). CDR3 length: 11 residues. CDR3 residues: CSARTTDTQYF. In DNA, the CDR3 is TGCAGTGCTAGAACCACAGATACGCAGTATTTT.

The V call is TRBV11-2, the J call TRBJ2-7; D tentatively fits TRBD1 or TRBD2 (5 bases each). Trimming took 3 bases from V and 2 from J, leaving 14 bases between them. The CDR3 totals 15 residues. CDR1 and CDR2 (germline): SGHAT, FQNNGV. CDR3 in DNA: TGTGCCAGCAGCTTCGGGACCGCTGTCCCCTACGAGCAGTACTTC. Its protein is CASSFGTAVPYEQYF.

This clone was found a few times. V is TRBV7-2 and J is TRBJ2-7, with TRBD2 matching 10 bases. The CDR3 has 14 amino acids. With 5 bases clipped from V and 7 bases from J, the junction kept 8 bases outside the gene matches. Germline CDR1 is SGHTA and CDR2 is FQGNSA. The CDR3 here is CASSRTSGTWEQYF. DNA for the CDR3: TGTGCCAGCAGCCGAACTAGCGGGACCTGGGAGCAGTACTTC.

V and J are TRBV9 and TRBJ2-2; D is uncertain. Trimming cost V 3 bases and J 3 bases, with 6 bases left between them. This CDR3 region has 13 residues. The germline V gene has CDR1 SGDLS and CDR2 YYNGEE. CDR3 sequence (DNA): TGTGCCAGCAGCGCTTCTTACACCGGGGAGCTGTTTTTT. Translated, it gives CASSASYTGELFF.

Only a few counts were recorded for this clone. This chain connects TRBV6-6 to TRBJ1-3; no definite D call. Per germline, CDR1 MNHNY and CDR2 SVGAGI (reference sequence). This CDR3 region has 16 residues. Trimming left V 1 base short and J 4 bases short, with 14 bases between. CDR3 amino acids: CASSYYEVGSGNTIYF. CDR3 sequence (DNA): TGTGCCAGCAGTTACTACGAGGTGGGATCAGGAAACACCATATATTTT.

The rearrangement joins TRBV18 to TRBJ2-3; D is perhaps TRBD1 (5 bases). With 3 bases removed from V and 0 bases from J, the gap between germline ends came to 10 bases. CDR1 is KGHSH, CDR2 LQKENI, per germline. This CDR3 contains 15 residues. CDR3 DNA sequence: TGTGCCAGCTCACCTAGACAGACTAGCACAGATACGCAGTATTTT. Translation gives CASSPRQTSTDTQYF. The entire variable domain, with the rest obtained from reference TRBV18 and TRBJ2-3, is as follows: NAGVMQNPRHLVRRRGQEARLRCSPMKGHSHVYWYRQLPEEGLKFMVYLQKENIIDESGMPKERFSAEFPKEGPSILRIQQVVRGDSAAYFCASSPRQTSTDTQYFGPGTRLTVL.

The chain joins TRBV27 to TRBJ1-5, with D perhaps matching TRBD1 (5 bases). Trimming pared 8 bases from V and 6 bases from J, leaving 20 bases between. Germline V gene data show CDR1 as MNHEY and CDR2 as SMNVEV (reference sequence). The CDR3 has 15 amino acids. CDR3 protein: CASGRPAGGAQPQHF. In DNA, the CDR3 is TGTGCCAGCGGCCGCCCGGCGGGCGGGGCTCAGCCCCAGCATTTT.

The rearrangement uses TRBV6-1 and TRBJ1-1, with no clear D. The CDR3 contains 12 residues. The V gene's germline CDR1 is MNHNS and CDR2 SASEGT. Deletions cut 2 bases from V and 3 bases from J, with 4 bases between. The CDR3 loop is CASSESYTEAFF. The CDR3, as DNA: TGTGCCAGCAGTGAATCCTACACTGAAGCTTTCTTT.

CDR3 protein: CASSSTGPAGQDTQYF. The CDR3 coding sequence is TGTGCCAGCAGCTCCACGGGACCAGCGGGTCAAGATACGCAGTATTTT. J is TRBJ2-3 and V is TRBV7-8, with D maybe TRBD2 (6 bases). CDR3 length equals 16 residues. Trimming pared 4 bases from V and 5 bases from J, leaving 19 bases between. In germline, CDR1 is SGHVS, CDR2 FQNEAQ.

Only a few counts were recorded for this clone. The chain joins TRBV20-1 to TRBJ2-7; D remains ambiguous. V was cut by 6 bases and J by 0 bases, with 6 bases left in between. Looked up from germline, CDR1 is DFQATT and CDR2 is SNEGSKA (reference sequence). This CDR3 region has 11 residues. DNA of the CDR3: TGCAGTGCAGAGGACTCCTACGAGCAGTACTTC. Its protein is CSAEDSYEQYF.

The rearrangement joins TRBV11-2 to TRBJ2-3; 12 nucleotides align to TRBD2. Germline V gives CDR1 SGHAT, CDR2 FQNNGV. J was trimmed by 0 bases and V by 4 bases; bases with no gene match: 2. This CDR3 is 16 amino acids long. The CDR3 here is CASSWTSGASTDTQYF. DNA for the CDR3: TGTGCCAGCAGCTGGACTAGCGGGGCTAGCACAGATACGCAGTATTTT.

V gene TRBV2 combines with J gene TRBJ2-5, with D possibly TRBD1 on 6 matching bases. This CDR3 comprises 13 residues. CDR1 is SNHLY, CDR2 FYNNEI, per germline. The germline V and J ends were trimmed by 3 bases and 7 bases, with 12 bases remaining between them. This chain's CDR3 is CASSEQGHGTQYF. In DNA, the CDR3 is TGTGCCAGCAGTGAGCAGGGGCATGGGACCCAGTACTTC.

This clone has more than one count but fewer than ten. V is TRBV18 and J is TRBJ2-5, with TRBD2 matching over 15 bases. Germline trimming cut 2 bases from V and 4 bases from J; bases unmatched to any gene: 2. CDR3 length equals 16 residues. Germline V CDR1 and CDR2: KGHSH, LQKENI. CDR3 residues: CASSPTGLAGGETQYF. The CDR3 nucleotides are TGTGCCAGCTCACCAACGGGACTAGCGGGAGGAGAGACCCAGTACTTC. The full variable domain, with the rest looked up from reference TRBV18 and TRBJ2-5, is NAGVMQNPRHLVRRRGQEARLRCSPMKGHSHVYWYRQLPEEGLKFMVYLQKENIIDESGMPKERFSAEFPKEGPSILRIQQVVRGDSAAYFCASSPTGLAGGETQYFGPGTRLLVL.

The rearrangement joins TRBV14 to TRBJ1-2; D might be TRBD1 (6 bases). The CDR3 covers 15 residues. Germline CDR1 SGHDN, CDR2 FVKESK. Trimming pared 1 base from V and 4 bases from J, leaving 13 bases between. CDR3 in amino acids: CASSQGRTEIYGYTF. The CDR3 DNA reads as TGTGCCAGCAGCCAAGGAAGGACAGAAATCTATGGCTACACCTTC.

The genes are TRBV4-3 and TRBJ2-7, with TRBD2 matching over 11 bases. This CDR3 contains 18 residues. Germline values: CDR1 LGHNA, CDR2 YSLEER. V lost 0 bases and J lost 2; bases outside the gene matches: 9. CDR3 nucleotides: TGCGCCAGCAGCCAAGAAACTCGGGGGACTAGCGGAACCTACGAGCAGTACTTC. Translating it yields CASSQETRGTSGTYEQYF.

The rearrangement joins TRBV28 to TRBJ2-5; the match to TRBD1 covers 7 bases. This CDR3 contains 15 residues. The germline CDR1 and CDR2 sequences are MDHEN and SYDVKM. V trimming: 6 bases; J trimming: 4 bases; junction bases outside the gene matches: 11. CDR3: CASSVQGSSRETQYF. CDR3 nucleotides: TGTGCCAGCAGCGTACAGGGGTCTAGTCGAGAGACCCAGTACTTC.

This chain connects TRBV7-2 to TRBJ2-3, with D possibly being TRBD1 (7 bases). The CDR3 spans 15 residues. The V end was cut by 1 base, the J end by 5 bases, with 13 bases between. Germline V gene lookup returns CDR1 SGHTA and CDR2 FQGNSA. CDR3 coding DNA: TGTGCCAGCAGCTTAGGGGGGGCAGGGGGAGATACGCAGTATTTT. Translated, it gives CASSLGGAGGDTQYF.

The V call is TRBV7-2, the J call TRBJ2-1, with 7 bases fitting TRBD2. Germline CDR1 reads SGHTA; CDR2 reads FQGNSA. The CDR3 sequence is 12 residues long. V was clipped by 4 bases and J by 12 bases; unmatched bases: 6. The CDR3 reads CASSSRTSSQFF. In nucleotides, the CDR3 is TGTGCCAGCAGCTCCAGGACTAGTTCGCAGTTCTTC. Complete variable domain (other parts from reference TRBV7-2 and TRBJ2-1): GAGVSQSPSNKVTEKGKDVELRCDPISGHTALYWYRQSLGQGLEFLIYFQGNSAPDKSGLPSDRFSAERTGGSVSTLTIQRTQQEDSAVYLCASSSRTSSQFFGPGTRLTVL.

This clone has just a few counts. The chain employs TRBV5-1 and TRBJ2-3; D possibly corresponds to TRBD1 (5 bases). Trimming stripped 4 bases from V and 0 bases from J, with 9 bases between. Per the germline V gene, CDR1 is SGHRS and CDR2 is YFSETQ. The CDR3 is made up of 14 amino acids. CDR3 loop: CASSPDISTDTQYF. CDR3 DNA sequence: TGCGCCAGCAGCCCGGACATTAGCACAGATACGCAGTATTTT.

Comments on this clone: Mismatch with germline at one junction end may stem from a read error. The chain recombines TRBV4-3 with TRBJ2-5, with 10 nucleotides matching TRBD2. Germline V gene sequence: CDR1 LGHNA, CDR2 YSLEER. The CDR3 extends over 13 amino acids. The CDR3 DNA reads as TGCGCCAGCAGCCAAGCAATAGCGGGAGGTAAACACTTC. It is translated as CASSQAIAGGKHF.

This clone was counted only a few times. The gene calls are TRBV28 and TRBJ2-7, with unresolved D. Germline loops: CDR1 MDHEN, CDR2 SYDVKM. The V end was cut by 1 base, the J end by 6 bases, with 13 bases between. CDR3 length: 14 residues. The CDR3 here is CASSLYPPSGEQYF. CDR3 DNA sequence: TGTGCCAGCAGTTTATATCCACCCTCTGGCGAGCAGTACTTC.